This is a list of T cell receptor beta chains from one sample in a study of T cell responses to AZD1222 COVID-19 vaccine. TCRdb's table, derived via immunoSEQ multiplex PCR, lists solely in-frame clones and lacks some. The sample yields around 140,000 clones, 91% seen once. Sample: peripheral blood, taken 28 days after the second dose of the MenACWY control vaccine. The origin of the receptors is an adult who received the MenACWY meningococcal vaccine as a control. The CDR3 runs from the conserved cysteine through the conserved F or W. D genes are given only for firm matches. The listing skips clone size in some rows; elsewhere it reads once, few, many or a size class.

size	J	D	V	DNA	CDR3
.	TRBJ1-3	.	TRBV19	TGTGCCAGTAGTATGGACAGCCACTCTGGAAACACCATATATTTT	CASSMDSHSGNTIYF
.	TRBJ2-7	.	TRBV10-1	TGCGCCAGCAGTGAGTCTACAGAACCCTACGAGCAGTACTTC	CASSESTEPYEQYF
.	TRBJ2-7	.	TRBV5-6	TGTGCCAGCAACGGACGTTTCTCCTACGAGCAGTACTTC	CASNGRFSYEQYF
.	TRBJ2-2	TRBD1	TRBV7-2	TGTGCCAGCAGCTGGGCCGGGACAGCCAACACCGGGGAGCTGTTTTTT	CASSWAGTANTGELFF
once	TRBJ1-1	.	TRBV20-1	TGCAGTGCTAGTCCCGGAGACACTGAAGCTTTCTTT	CSASPGDTEAFF
.	TRBJ1-5	.	TRBV9	TGTGCCAGCAGCGTCGGACTTCTGGCGCCCCAGCATTTT	CASSVGLLAPQHF
.	TRBJ2-7	.	TRBV6-5	TGTGCCAGCAGTTACTCGATAAATGGAGCCTACGAGCAGTACTTC	CASSYSINGAYEQYF
.	TRBJ1-2	.	TRBV10-3	TGTGCCATCAGTGACCCTAACTCGGGCTACACCTTC	CAISDPNSGYTF
.	TRBJ2-1	TRBD2	TRBV29-1	TGCAGCGTTGGATCCGCGGGGGGCTCCTACAATGAGCAGTTCTTC	CSVGSAGGSYNEQFF
.	TRBJ2-7	.	TRBV5-5	TGTGCCAGCAGCTTGGAGCAGGGGAACTACGAGCAGTACTTC	CASSLEQGNYEQYF
.	TRBJ2-5	.	TRBV7-2	TGTGCCAGCAGCTTCGGGGCCACCCAAGAGACCCAGTACTTC	CASSFGATQETQYF
.	TRBJ2-7	.	TRBV6-5	TGTGCCAGCAGTAGGGGACGAGGTCCGGCCTACGAGCAGTACTTC	CASSRGRGPAYEQYF
.	TRBJ1-5	TRBD1	TRBV3-1/TRBV3-2	TGTGCCAGCAGCCAGACCGGAAAGGAACAAGGGGACAGTGATCAGCCCCAGCATTTT	CASSQTGKEQGDSDQPQHF
.	TRBJ2-2	.	TRBV23-1	TGCGCCAGCAGCCCCCTTATCGTCGGGGAGCTGTTTTTT	CASSPLIVGELFF
.	TRBJ1-4	.	TRBV4-2	TGTGCCAGCAGCCAGGAGGGGTCTAATGAAAAACTGTTTTTT	CASSQEGSNEKLFF
.	TRBJ2-7	TRBD1	TRBV9	TGTGCCAGCAGCGTAGAGGACAGGGTCCACGAGCAGTACTTC	CASSVEDRVHEQYF
.	TRBJ2-4	TRBD1	TRBV6-1	TGTGCCAGCAGTGAAGCGGGACAGGGGGCTAGAAACATTCAGTACTTC	CASSEAGQGARNIQYF
once	TRBJ2-2	TRBD1	TRBV18	TGTGCCAGTTCACCAGCGTTAACAGGGGGAATAAACACCGGGGAGCTGTTTTTT	CASSPALTGGINTGELFF
.	TRBJ2-3	.	TRBV5-4	TGTGCCAGCAGCCAATCTGGGTCCACAGATACGCAGTATTTT	CASSQSGSTDTQYF
.	TRBJ2-1	.	TRBV3-1/TRBV3-2	TGTGCCAGCAGCCAAGGTCTTATGCAGAACAATGAGCAGTTCTTC	CASSQGLMQNNEQFF
.	TRBJ2-1	TRBD2	TRBV6-2/TRBV6-3	TGTGCCAGCAGCGGGACTAGCGGGAGTATTGAGCAGTTCTTC	CASSGTSGSIEQFF
.	TRBJ1-3	.	TRBV6-5	TGTGCCAGCAGTTCCGACTACTCGAAGGCTGGAAACACCATATATTTT	CASSSDYSKAGNTIYF
few	TRBJ1-5	TRBD1	TRBV28	TGTGCCAGCAGTTTATCAGGGGGCAGCCAGCCCCAGCATTTT	CASSLSGGSQPQHF
.	TRBJ1-4	.	TRBV29-1	TGCAGCGTTCGTTTGACCTATGAAAAACTGTTTTTT	CSVRLTYEKLFF
.	TRBJ1-1	.	TRBV18	TGTGCCAGCTCACCCGACAGGTACATGAACACTGAAGCTTTCTTT	CASSPDRYMNTEAFF
.	TRBJ2-2	.	TRBV14	TGTGCCAGCAGCCAAATTAGAGCCGGGGAGCTGTTTTTT	CASSQIRAGELFF
.	TRBJ2-4	.	TRBV21-1	TGTGCCAGCAGCAAAGGTCTTCTGTGGACCAAAAACATTCAGTACTTC	CASSKGLLWTKNIQYF
.	TRBJ1-1	.	TRBV18	TGTGCCAGCTCACCAAGGTCTGGGGCAACGAACACTGAAGCTTTCTTT	CASSPRSGATNTEAFF
once	TRBJ2-2	TRBD2	TRBV25-1	TGTGCCAGCAGTGAACCGGGACTAGCGAACACCGGGGAGCTGTTTTTT	CASSEPGLANTGELFF
.	TRBJ1-6	.	TRBV14	TGTGCCAGCAGCCAAGTTGGTTACAATTCACCCCTCCACTTT	CASSQVGYNSPLHF
.	TRBJ1-4	.	TRBV5-6	TGTGCCAGCAGCTTGGGACAGTGGGCAAATGAAAAACTGTTTTTT	CASSLGQWANEKLFF
.	TRBJ2-5	TRBD2	TRBV11-2	TGTGCCAGCAGCTTAGAACTAGCGGGATCTCAAGAGACCCAGTACTTC	CASSLELAGSQETQYF
.	TRBJ2-2	.	TRBV3-1/TRBV3-2	TGTGCCAGCAGCCAGCGGGGAACCGGGGAGCTGTTTTTT	CASSQRGTGELFF
.	TRBJ2-6	.	TRBV9	TGTGCCAGCAGCGTAGATAACTCTGGGGCCAACGTCCTGACTTTC	CASSVDNSGANVLTF
.	TRBJ2-6	.	TRBV23-1	TGCGCCAGCAGTCAACCTCAGGACTCTGGGGCCAACGTCCTGACTTTC	CASSQPQDSGANVLTF
.	TRBJ2-6	.	TRBV18	TGTGCCAGCTCACCAGCCTACTCTGGGGCCAACGTCCTGACTTTC	CASSPAYSGANVLTF
.	TRBJ1-2	TRBD1	TRBV18	TGTGCCAGCTCACCATCTCCAGGGGGGAGGTATGGCTACACCTTC	CASSPSPGGRYGYTF
.	TRBJ2-1	TRBD1	TRBV16	TGTGCCAGCAGCCAGGGGACAGGGCGGTTTGCAGAGCAGTTCTTC	CASSQGTGRFAEQFF
.	TRBJ2-7	TRBD2	TRBV13	TGTGCCAGCAGCCCCAAACCAGGACTAGCGGGAAACGAGCAGTACTTC	CASSPKPGLAGNEQYF
.	TRBJ2-5	.	TRBV12-3/TRBV12-4	TGTGCCAGCAGTTTAGAGGGAACAAAGACCCAGTACTTC	CASSLEGTKTQYF